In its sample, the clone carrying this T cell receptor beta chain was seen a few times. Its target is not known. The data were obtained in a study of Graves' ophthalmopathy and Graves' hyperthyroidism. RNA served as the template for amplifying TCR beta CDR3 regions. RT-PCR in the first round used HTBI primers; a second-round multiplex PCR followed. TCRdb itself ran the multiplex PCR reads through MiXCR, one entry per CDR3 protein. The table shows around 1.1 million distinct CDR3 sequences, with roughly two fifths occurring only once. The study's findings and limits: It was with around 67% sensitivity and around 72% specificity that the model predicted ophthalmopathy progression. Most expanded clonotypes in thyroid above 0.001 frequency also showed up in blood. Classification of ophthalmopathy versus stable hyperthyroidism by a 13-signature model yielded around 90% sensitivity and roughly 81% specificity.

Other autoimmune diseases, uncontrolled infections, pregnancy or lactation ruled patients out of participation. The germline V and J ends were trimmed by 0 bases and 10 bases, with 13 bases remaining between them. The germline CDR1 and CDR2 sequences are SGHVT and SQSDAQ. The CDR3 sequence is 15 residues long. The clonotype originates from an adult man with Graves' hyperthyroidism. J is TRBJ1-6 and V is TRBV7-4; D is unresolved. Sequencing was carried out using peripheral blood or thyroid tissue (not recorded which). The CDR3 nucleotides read TGTGCCAGCAGCTTAGCTAGAGAAAGAGGGTCACCCCTCCACTTT. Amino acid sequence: CASSLARERGSPLHF.